The clone carrying this T cell receptor (beta chain) was detected ten times or more. Its specificity is not known. This sample was included in a study of T cell repertoires in cytomegalovirus infection. One entry per CDR3 protein results from TCRdb running MiXCR on the reads. The table includes 110,000 to 150,000 distinct CDR3 sequences, 30% to 40% detected once. The CDR3 spans 16 residues. In germline, CDR1 is SEHNR, CDR2 FQNEAQ (reference sequence). V lost 2 bases to trimming and J lost 2 bases; unmatched junction nucleotides: 2. The material was CD8+ T cells from cultured PBMCs, obtained from culture after CMV antigen stimulation. This chain connects TRBV7-9 to TRBJ2-3, with 12 bases that match TRBD1. The sequence came from a human donor in good health (CMV status not recorded). Some clones in this sample may be carry-over from other donors' samples. The CDR3 is CASSLKGQGATDTQYF. The CDR3, as DNA: TGTGCCAGCAGCTTAAAGGGACAGGGGGCCACAGATACGCAGTATTTT. The full variable domain, in which reference TRBV7-9 and TRBJ2-3 provide the parts outside the CDR3, is DTGVSQNPRHKITKRGQNVTFRCDPISEHNRLYWYRQTLGQGPEFLTYFQNEAQLEKSRLLSDRFSAERPKGSFSTLEIQRTEQGDSAMYLCASSLKGQGATDTQYFGPGTRLTVL.